The source of this T cell receptor beta chain is a study of human T cells and chemical hapten exposure. Whole-study context: Yields of TCR per sample differed, chiefly owing to small differences in pooled library volume.

A single record per CDR3 protein comes from TCRdb applying MiXCR to the RACE reads. The table shows under 95,000 distinct CDR3 sequences, with around 8.8% occurring only once. Time point here: healthy volunteer bleed at 2 weeks. Unfractionated whole blood served as the source for total RNA extraction. The CDR3 runs 13 residues. V lost 3 bases to trimming and J lost 4 bases, with 8 bases between them. CDR1 and CDR2 (germline): MDHEN, SYDVKM. Comments on this clonotype: Its antigen is still unknown.

Findings of the study overall: TCRs at a frequency above 1 in 1000 stayed unchanged with DPC sensitization.

This clonotype was obtained from a female donor in good health. Some clones in this sample may be carry-over from other donors' samples. The chain carries TRBV28 and TRBJ2-3; D is perhaps TRBD2 (5 bases). The sample consisted of whole blood. The CDR3 region has the DNA TGTGCCAGCAGTTTGCCCGGGGCAGATACGCAGTATTTT. Translated: CASSLPGADTQYF.